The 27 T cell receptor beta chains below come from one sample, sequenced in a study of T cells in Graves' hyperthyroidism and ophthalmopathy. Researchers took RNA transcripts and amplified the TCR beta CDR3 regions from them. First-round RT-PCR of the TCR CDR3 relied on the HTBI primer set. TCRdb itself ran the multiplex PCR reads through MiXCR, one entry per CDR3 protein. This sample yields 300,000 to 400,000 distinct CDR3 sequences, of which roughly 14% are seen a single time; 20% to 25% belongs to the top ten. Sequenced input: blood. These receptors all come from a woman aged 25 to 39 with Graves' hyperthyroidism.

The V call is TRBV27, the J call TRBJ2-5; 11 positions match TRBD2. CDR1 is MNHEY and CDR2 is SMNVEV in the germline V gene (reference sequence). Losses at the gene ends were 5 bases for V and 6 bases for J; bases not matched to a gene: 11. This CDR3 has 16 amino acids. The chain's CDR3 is CASSPRLAGLGQTQYF. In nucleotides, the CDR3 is TGTGCCAGCAGTCCCCGACTAGCGGGGTTGGGTCAGACCCAGTACTTC.

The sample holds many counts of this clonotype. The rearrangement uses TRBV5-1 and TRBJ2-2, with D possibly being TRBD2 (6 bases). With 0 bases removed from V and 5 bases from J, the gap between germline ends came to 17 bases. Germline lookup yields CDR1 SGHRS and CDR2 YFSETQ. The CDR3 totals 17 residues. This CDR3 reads CASSLEEGRETTGELFF. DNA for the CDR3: TGCGCCAGCAGCTTGGAGGAGGGGCGGGAAACAACCGGGGAGCTGTTTTTT.

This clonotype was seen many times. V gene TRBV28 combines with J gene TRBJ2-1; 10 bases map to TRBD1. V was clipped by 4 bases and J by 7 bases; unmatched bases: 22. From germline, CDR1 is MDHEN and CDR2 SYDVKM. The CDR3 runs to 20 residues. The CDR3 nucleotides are TGTGCCAGCAGTTCCCCAGACCTGGGGCTGGTGCAGGACAGGGGGAATGAGCAGTTCTTC. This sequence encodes CASSSPDLGLVQDRGNEQFF. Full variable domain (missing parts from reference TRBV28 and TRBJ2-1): DVKVTQSSRYLVKRTGEKVFLECVQDMDHENMFWYRQDPGLGLRLIYFSYDVKMKEKGDIPEGYSVSREKKERFSLILESASTNQTSMYLCASSSPDLGLVQDRGNEQFFGPGTRLTVL.

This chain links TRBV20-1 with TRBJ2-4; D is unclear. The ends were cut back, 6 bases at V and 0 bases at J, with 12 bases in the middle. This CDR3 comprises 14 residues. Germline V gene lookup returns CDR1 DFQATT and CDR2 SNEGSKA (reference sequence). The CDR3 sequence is CSAVGSLAKNIQYF. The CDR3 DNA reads TGCAGTGCCGTGGGGTCCTTAGCCAAAAACATTCAGTACTTC.

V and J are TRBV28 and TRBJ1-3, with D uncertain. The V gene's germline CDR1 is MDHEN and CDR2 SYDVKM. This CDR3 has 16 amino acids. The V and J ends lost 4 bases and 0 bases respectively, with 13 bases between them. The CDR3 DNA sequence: TGTGCCAGCAGTTCGGCGGGCGCCAACTCTGGAAACACCATATATTTT. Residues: CASSSAGANSGNTIYF.

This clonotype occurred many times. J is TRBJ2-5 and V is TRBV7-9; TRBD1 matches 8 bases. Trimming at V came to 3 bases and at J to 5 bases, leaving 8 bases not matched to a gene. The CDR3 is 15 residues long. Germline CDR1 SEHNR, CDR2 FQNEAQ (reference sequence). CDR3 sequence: CASSFGTGQMETQYF. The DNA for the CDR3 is TGTGCCAGCAGCTTCGGGACAGGCCAGATGGAGACCCAGTACTTC.

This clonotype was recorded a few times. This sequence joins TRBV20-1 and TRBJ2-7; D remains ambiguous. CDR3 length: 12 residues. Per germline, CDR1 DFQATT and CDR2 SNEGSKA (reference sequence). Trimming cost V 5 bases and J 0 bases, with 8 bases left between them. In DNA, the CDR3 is TGCAGTGCTGCAAACCTCTCCTACGAGCAGTACTTC. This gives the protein CSAANLSYEQYF.

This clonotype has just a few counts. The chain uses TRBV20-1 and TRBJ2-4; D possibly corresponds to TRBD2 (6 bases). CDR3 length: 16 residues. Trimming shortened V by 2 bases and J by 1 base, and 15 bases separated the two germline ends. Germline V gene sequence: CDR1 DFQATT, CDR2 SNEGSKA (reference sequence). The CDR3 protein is CSARPPSADAKNIQYF. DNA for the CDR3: TGCAGTGCTAGACCCCCTAGCGCCGACGCCAAAAACATTCAGTACTTC.

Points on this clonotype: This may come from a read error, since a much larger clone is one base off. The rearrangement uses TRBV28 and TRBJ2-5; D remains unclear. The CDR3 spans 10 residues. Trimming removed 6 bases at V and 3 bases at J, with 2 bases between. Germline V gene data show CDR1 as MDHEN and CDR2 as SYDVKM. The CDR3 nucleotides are TGTGCCAGCAGGAAAGAGACCCAGTACTTC. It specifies CASRKETQYF.

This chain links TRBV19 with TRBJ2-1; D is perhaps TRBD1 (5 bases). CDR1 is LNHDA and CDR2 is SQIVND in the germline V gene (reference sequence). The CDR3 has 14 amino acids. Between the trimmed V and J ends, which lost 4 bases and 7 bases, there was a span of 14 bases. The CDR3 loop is CASSKSRVTNEQFF. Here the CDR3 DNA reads TGTGCCAGTAGTAAGTCCAGGGTCACGAATGAGCAGTTCTTC.

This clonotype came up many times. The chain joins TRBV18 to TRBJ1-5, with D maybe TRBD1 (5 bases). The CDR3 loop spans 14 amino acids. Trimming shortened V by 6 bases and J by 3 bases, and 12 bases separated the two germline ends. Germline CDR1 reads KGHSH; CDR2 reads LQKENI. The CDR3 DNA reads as TGTGCCAGCTCCCAGGGATCGGACAATCAGCCCCAGCATTTT. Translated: CASSQGSDNQPQHF.

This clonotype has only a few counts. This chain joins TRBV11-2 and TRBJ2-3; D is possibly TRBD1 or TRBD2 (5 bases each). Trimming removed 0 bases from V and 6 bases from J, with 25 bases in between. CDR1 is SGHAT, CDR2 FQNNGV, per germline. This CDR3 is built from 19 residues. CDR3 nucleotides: TGTGCCAGCAGCTTAGATCAACCCATGGGGACCCGTTCAGAGGATACGCAGTATTTT. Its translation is CASSLDQPMGTRSEDTQYF. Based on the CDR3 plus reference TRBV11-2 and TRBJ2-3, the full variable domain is EAGVAQSPRYKIIEKRQSVAFWCNPISGHATLYWYQQILGQGPKLLIQFQNNGVVDDSQLPKDRFSAERLKGVDSTLKIQPAKLEDSAVYLCASSLDQPMGTRSEDTQYFGPGTRLTVL.

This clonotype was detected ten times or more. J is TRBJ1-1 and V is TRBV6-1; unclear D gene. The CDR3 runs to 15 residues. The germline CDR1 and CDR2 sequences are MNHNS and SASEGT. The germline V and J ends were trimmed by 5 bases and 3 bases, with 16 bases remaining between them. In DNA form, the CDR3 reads TGTGCCAGCAGTTATGAGGGCGTAGGAGACACTGAAGCTTTCTTT. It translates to CASSYEGVGDTEAFF.

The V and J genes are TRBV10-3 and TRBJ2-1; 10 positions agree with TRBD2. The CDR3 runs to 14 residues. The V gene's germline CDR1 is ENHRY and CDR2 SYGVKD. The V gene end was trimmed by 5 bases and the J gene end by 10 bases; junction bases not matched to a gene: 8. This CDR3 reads CAISKAGGPGEQFF. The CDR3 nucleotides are TGTGCCATCAGTAAAGCGGGAGGGCCTGGGGAGCAGTTCTTC.

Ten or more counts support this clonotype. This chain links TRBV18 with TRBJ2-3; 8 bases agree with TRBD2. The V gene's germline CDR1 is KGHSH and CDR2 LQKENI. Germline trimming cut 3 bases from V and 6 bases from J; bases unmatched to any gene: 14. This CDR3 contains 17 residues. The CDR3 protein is CASSPRNRGASGDTQYF. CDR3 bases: TGTGCCAGCTCACCGAGGAATCGAGGGGCTAGCGGGGATACGCAGTATTTT.

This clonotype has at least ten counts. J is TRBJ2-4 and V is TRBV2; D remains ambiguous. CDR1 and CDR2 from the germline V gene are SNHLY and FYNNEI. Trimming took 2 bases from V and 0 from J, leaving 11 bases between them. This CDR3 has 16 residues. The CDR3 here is CASSERRTLAKNIQYF. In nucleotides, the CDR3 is TGTGCCAGCAGTGAACGCAGGACCCTAGCCAAAAACATTCAGTACTTC. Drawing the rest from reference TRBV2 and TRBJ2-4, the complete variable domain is EPEVTQTPSHQVTQMGQEVILRCVPISNHLYFYWYRQILGQKVEFLVSFYNNEISEKSEIFDDQFSVERPDGSNFTLKIRSTKLEDSAMYFCASSERRTLAKNIQYFGAGTRLSVL.

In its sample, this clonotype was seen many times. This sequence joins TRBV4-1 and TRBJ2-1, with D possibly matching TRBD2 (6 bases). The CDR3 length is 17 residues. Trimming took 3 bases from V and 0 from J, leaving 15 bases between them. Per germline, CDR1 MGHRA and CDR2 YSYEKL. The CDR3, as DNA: TGCGCCAGCAGCCAGACGGACGCGGGGTACTCCTACAATGAGCAGTTCTTC. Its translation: CASSQTDAGYSYNEQFF.

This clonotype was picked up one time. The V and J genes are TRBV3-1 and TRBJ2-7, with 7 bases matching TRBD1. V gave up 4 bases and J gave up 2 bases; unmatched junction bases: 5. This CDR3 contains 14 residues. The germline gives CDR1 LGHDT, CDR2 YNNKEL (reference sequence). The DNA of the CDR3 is TGTGCCAGCAGCCGGGACAGCCTCACCTACGAGCAGTACTTC. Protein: CASSRDSLTYEQYF.

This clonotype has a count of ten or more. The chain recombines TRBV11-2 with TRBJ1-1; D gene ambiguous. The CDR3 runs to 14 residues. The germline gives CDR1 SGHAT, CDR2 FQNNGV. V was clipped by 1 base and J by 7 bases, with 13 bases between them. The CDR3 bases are TGTGCCAGCAGCTTAGCTCTAGGGATTGGTGAAGCTTTCTTT. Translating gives CASSLALGIGEAFF.

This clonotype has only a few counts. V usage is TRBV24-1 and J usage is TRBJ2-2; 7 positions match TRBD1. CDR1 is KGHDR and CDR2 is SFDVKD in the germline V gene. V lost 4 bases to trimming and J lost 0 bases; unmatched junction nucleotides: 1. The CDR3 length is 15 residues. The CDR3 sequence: CATSDQGANTGELFF. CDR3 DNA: TGTGCCACCAGTGACCAGGGGGCGAACACCGGGGAGCTGTTTTTT.

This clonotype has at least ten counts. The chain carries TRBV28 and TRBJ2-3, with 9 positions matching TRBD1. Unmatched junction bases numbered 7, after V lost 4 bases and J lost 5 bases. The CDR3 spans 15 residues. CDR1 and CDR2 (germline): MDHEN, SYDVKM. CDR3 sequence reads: CASSSTGGWGDTQYF. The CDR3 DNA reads TGTGCCAGCAGTTCAACAGGGGGCTGGGGAGATACGCAGTATTTT.

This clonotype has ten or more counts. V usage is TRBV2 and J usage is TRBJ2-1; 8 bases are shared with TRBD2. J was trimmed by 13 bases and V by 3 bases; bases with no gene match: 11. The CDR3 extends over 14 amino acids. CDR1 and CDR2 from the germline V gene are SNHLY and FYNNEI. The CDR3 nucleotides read TGTGCCAGCAGTGACCCTACTAGCGGAAGGGCTCAGTTCTTC. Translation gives CASSDPTSGRAQFF.

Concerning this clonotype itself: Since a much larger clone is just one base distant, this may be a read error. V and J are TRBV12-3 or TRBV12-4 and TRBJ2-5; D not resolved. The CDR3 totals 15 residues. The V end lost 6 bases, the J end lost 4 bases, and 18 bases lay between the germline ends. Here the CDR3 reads CASSPRISSRETQYF. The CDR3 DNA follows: TGTGCCAGCAGCCCCCGGATTAGCTCCCGAGAGACCCAGTACTTC.

The CDR3 region has the DNA TGTGCCAGTAGTGGGGGACAGAACTACGAGCAGTACTTC. Its protein product is CASSGGQNYEQYF. The V call is TRBV19, the J call TRBJ2-7; TRBD1 matches at 7 bases. From germline, CDR1 is LNHDA and CDR2 SQIVND (reference sequence). There are 13 residues in the CDR3. V dropped 5 bases and J dropped 3; count of bases not matched to a gene: 4.

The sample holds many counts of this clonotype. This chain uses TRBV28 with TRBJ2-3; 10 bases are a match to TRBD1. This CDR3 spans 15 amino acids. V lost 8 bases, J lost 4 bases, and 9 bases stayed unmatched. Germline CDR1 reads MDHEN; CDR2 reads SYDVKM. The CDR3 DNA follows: TGTGCCAGCCCTCCCGGGGACAGGGGCCCAGATACGCAGTATTTT. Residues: CASPPGDRGPDTQYF.

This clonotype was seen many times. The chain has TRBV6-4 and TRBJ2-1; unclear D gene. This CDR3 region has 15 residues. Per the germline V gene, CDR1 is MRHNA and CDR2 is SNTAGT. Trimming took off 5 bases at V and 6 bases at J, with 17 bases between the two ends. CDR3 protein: CASSNTKDASNEQFF. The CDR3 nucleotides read TGTGCCAGCAGTAACACTAAGGACGCAAGCAATGAGCAGTTCTTC.

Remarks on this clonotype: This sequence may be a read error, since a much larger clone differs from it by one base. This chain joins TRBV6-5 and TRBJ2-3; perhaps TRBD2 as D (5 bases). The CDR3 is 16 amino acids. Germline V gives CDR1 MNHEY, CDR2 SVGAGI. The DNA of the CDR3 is TGTGCCAGCAATTACTCGACCGCGGGCCACACAGATACGCAGTATTTT. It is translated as CASNYSTAGHTDTQYF.